Below are 11 T cell receptor beta chains sequenced from a single sample in a study of T cell repertoires in cytomegalovirus infection. TCRdb passed the reads through MiXCR, listing each CDR3 protein once. Here the sample spans 400,000 or so distinct CDR3 sequences, roughly a third being singletons. The sequencing input was PBMCs. Receptors were obtained from a human donor in good health (CMV status not recorded). Some clones in this sample may be carry-over from other donors' samples.

Note on this clonotype: As the CDR3 is not closed by the conserved phenylalanine or tryptophan, this likely results from a read error. The rearrangement joins TRBV7-6 to TRBJ2-7, with TRBD1 matching over 7 bases. V was clipped by 3 bases and J by 4 bases; unmatched bases: 18. Per germline, CDR1 SGHVS and CDR2 FNYEAQ. The CDR3 has 18 amino acids. The CDR3 loop is CASSFDLKNRGPRYEQYL. The CDR3 nucleotides read TGTGCCAGCAGCTTCGACCTGAAGAACAGGGGCCCGCGTTACGAGCAGTACTTA.

This clonotype was recorded many times. V is TRBV7-9 and J is TRBJ2-1; the D is unclear. The CDR3 consists of 14 residues. CDR1 SEHNR and CDR2 FQNEAQ come from the germline V gene (reference sequence). Trimming stripped 2 bases from V and 8 bases from J, with 13 bases between. The CDR3 region has the DNA TGTGCCAGCAGCTTAAGTTTTGGAGTCTATGAGCAGTTCTTC. Translated: CASSLSFGVYEQFF. Together with reference TRBV7-9 and TRBJ2-1, the CDR3 gives the full variable domain: DTGVSQNPRHKITKRGQNVTFRCDPISEHNRLYWYRQTLGQGPEFLTYFQNEAQLEKSRLLSDRFSAERPKGSFSTLEIQRTEQGDSAMYLCASSLSFGVYEQFFGPGTRLTVL.

This clonotype was detected ten times or more. J is TRBJ2-7 and V is TRBV6-1; D gene unclear. The germline gives CDR1 MNHNS, CDR2 SASEGT. V lost 7 bases and J 3 bases, leaving 13 bases between the germline ends. This CDR3 comprises 13 residues. CDR3 DNA: TGTGCCAGCACCCACCGGCCAAACTACGAGCAGTACTTC. As protein: CASTHRPNYEQYF.

The chain couples TRBV19 to TRBJ2-3; D may be TRBD2 (6 bases). CDR3 length equals 15 residues. Germline values: CDR1 LNHDA, CDR2 SQIVND (reference sequence). The V gene lost 3 bases and the J gene lost 0 bases, with 10 bases spanning the gap. As DNA, the CDR3 is TGTGCCAGTAGTATTTGGGGGACTAGCACAGATACGCAGTATTTT. Residues: CASSIWGTSTDTQYF.

The genes are TRBV11-2 and TRBJ1-1; 7 nucleotides line up with TRBD1. V lost 2 bases and J lost 4; bases outside the gene matches: 10. CDR1 and CDR2 (germline): SGHAT, FQNNGV. The CDR3 runs 16 residues. This chain's CDR3 is CASSLMTGRVATEAFF. Written as DNA, the CDR3 is TGTGCCAGCAGCTTAATGACAGGGCGCGTGGCCACTGAAGCTTTCTTT.

This chain connects TRBV7-6 to TRBJ2-7; TRBD1 agrees at 12 bases. The CDR3 sequence is 16 residues long. The germline V gene has CDR1 SGHVS and CDR2 FNYEAQ. Trimming at V came to 4 bases and at J to 7 bases, leaving 11 bases not matched to a gene. CDR3 sequence: CASSYTGTGGAGEQYF. CDR3 nucleotides: TGTGCCAGCAGCTACACCGGGACAGGGGGCGCAGGGGAGCAGTACTTC. Complete variable domain (other parts from reference TRBV7-6 and TRBJ2-7): GAGVSQSPRYKVTKRGQDVALRCDPISGHVSLYWYRQALGQGPEFLTYFNYEAQQDKSGLPNDRFSAERPEGSISTLTIQRTEQRDSAMYRCASSYTGTGGAGEQYFGPGTRLTVT.

This clonotype came up many times. V gene TRBV7-9 combines with J gene TRBJ1-2; weak D call: TRBD1 (6 bases). The CDR3 length is 14 residues. V lost 8 bases, J lost 3 bases, and 16 bases lay in between. Germline CDR1 and CDR2: SEHNR and FQNEAQ (reference sequence). The CDR3: CASAPPGAYYGYTF. In nucleotides, the CDR3 is TGTGCCAGCGCGCCCCCGGGGGCCTACTATGGCTACACCTTC.

Only a few counts were recorded for this clonotype. This sequence joins TRBV20-1 and TRBJ1-2; 7 nucleotides line up with TRBD1. Germline-derived CDR1 and CDR2 are DFQATT and SNEGSKA (reference sequence). The CDR3 is 13 residues long. V lost 4 bases, J lost 3 bases, and 5 bases stayed unmatched. DNA for the CDR3: TGCAGTGCTACCGGGACAGAAGACTATGGCTACACCTTC. Residues: CSATGTEDYGYTF.

This clonotype was detected many times. The chain employs TRBV7-2 and TRBJ2-7, with no clear D. CDR1 and CDR2 (germline): SGHTA, FQGNSA. This CDR3 comprises 14 residues. The ends were cut back, 2 bases at V and 2 bases at J, with 10 bases in the middle. CDR3: CASSLFPITYEQYF. As DNA, the CDR3 is TGTGCCAGCAGCTTATTTCCAATTACCTACGAGCAGTACTTC.

The chain has TRBV13 and TRBJ2-1; maybe TRBD1 (5 bases). V was trimmed by 0 bases and J by 6 bases, leaving 12 bases between them. Germline-derived CDR1 and CDR2 are PRHDT and FYEKMQ (reference sequence). The CDR3 extends over 15 amino acids. This CDR3 is CASSLGLGALNEQFF. CDR3 bases: TGTGCCAGCAGCTTAGGGTTAGGGGCCCTCAATGAGCAGTTCTTC.

Sample share makes this clonotype medium-sized (0.01 to 0.1%). The rearrangement links TRBV7-6 to TRBJ2-2; 10 bases are shared with TRBD2. V lost 0 bases and J lost 7; bases outside the gene matches: 5. This CDR3 is 16 amino acids long. Per the germline V gene, CDR1 is SGHVS and CDR2 is FNYEAQ. The CDR3 reads CASSLAAGGLHGELFF. CDR3 sequence (DNA): TGTGCCAGCAGCTTAGCAGCGGGGGGGCTGCACGGGGAGCTGTTTTTT.